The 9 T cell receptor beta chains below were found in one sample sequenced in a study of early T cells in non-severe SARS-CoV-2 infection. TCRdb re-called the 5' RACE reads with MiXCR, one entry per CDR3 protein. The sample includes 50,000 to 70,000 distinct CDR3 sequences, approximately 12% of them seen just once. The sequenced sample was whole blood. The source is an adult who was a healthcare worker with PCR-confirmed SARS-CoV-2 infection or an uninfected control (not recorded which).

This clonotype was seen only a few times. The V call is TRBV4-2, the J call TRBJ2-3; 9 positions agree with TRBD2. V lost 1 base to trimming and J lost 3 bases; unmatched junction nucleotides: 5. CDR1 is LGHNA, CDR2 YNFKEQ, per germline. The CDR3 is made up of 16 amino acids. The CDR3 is CASSQVSSGGTDTQYF. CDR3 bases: TGTGCCAGCAGCCAAGTTTCAAGCGGGGGGACAGATACGCAGTATTTT.

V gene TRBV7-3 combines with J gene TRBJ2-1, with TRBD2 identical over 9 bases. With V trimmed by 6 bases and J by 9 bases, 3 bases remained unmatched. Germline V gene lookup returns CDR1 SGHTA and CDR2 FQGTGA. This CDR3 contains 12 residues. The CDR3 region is CASSLSGGEQFF. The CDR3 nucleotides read TGTGCCAGCAGTCTTAGCGGGGGTGAGCAGTTCTTC.

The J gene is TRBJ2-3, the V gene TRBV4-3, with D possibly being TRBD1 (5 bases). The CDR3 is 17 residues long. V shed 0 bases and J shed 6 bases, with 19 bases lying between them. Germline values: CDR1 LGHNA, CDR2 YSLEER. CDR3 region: CASSQDGGRAGMDTQYF. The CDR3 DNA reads TGCGCCAGCAGCCAAGACGGCGGCAGGGCCGGCATGGATACGCAGTATTTT.

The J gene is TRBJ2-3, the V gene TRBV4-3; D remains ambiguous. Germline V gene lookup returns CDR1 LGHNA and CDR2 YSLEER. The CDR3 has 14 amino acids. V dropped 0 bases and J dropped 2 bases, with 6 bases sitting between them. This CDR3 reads CASSQDRSTDTQYF. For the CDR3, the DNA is TGCGCCAGCAGCCAAGATAGATCCACAGATACGCAGTATTTT.

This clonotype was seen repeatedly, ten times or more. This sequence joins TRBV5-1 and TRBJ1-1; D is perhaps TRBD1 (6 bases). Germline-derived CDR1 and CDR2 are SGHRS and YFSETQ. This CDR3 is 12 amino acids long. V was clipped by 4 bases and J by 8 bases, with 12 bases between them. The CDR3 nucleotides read TGCGCCAGCAGCCGGACAGTTTTCGAAGCTTTCTTT. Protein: CASSRTVFEAFF.

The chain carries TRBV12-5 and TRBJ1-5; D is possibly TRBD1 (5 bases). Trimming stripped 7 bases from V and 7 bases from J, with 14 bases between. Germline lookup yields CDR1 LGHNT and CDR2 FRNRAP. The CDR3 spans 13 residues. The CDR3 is CASDPRVRQPQHF. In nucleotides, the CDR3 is TGTGCTAGTGACCCCAGGGTCAGGCAGCCCCAGCATTTT.

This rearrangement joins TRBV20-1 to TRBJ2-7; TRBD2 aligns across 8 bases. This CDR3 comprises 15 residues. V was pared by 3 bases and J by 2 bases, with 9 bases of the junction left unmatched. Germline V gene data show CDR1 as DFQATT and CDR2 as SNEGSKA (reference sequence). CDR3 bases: TGCAGTGCTAGTCTACTAGCGGCGGGAACCTACGAGCAGTACTTC. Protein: CSASLLAAGTYEQYF.

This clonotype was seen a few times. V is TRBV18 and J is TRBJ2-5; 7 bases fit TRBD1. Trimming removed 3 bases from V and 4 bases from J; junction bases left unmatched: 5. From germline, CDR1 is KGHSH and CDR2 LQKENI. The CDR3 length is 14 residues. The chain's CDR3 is CASSPPGQTETQYF. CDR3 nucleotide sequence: TGTGCCAGCTCACCCCCGGGACAGACAGAGACCCAGTACTTC.

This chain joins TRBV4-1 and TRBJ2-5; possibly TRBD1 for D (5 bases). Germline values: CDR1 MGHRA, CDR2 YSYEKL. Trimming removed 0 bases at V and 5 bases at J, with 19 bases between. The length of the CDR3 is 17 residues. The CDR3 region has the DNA TGCGCCAGCAGCCAAGATTGGCCCCCGACCTCAGGGGAGACCCAGTACTTC. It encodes CASSQDWPPTSGETQYF.